This T cell receptor (beta chain) was sequenced for a study of shared clonotypes between healthy human individuals. Across the study: Researchers drew samples from a couple of women and a few men aged 18 to 49.

Deep was the level used in running the assay. Clones were read by immunoSEQ multiplex PCR, and TCRdb kept only the in-frame ones, dropping some. This table has about 2 million clones, over 85% appearing once. Naive CD8 cells lacked CD45RO, underwent positive selection for CCR7 and left out terminally differentiated effector memory CD45RA+ cells. Donors comprised only Caucasian adults living in Nashville, Tennessee. Study-level findings and limits: Naive CD4 clonotype sharing across a few donors was approximately 5%.

V lost 2 bases to trimming and J lost 9 bases, with 13 bases between them. From germline, CDR1 is MNHNS and CDR2 SASEGT. CDR3 length: 13 residues. As to this clone: The antigen is not known.

What was sequenced was naive CD8+ T cells sorted from blood. The chain is built from TRBV6-1 and TRBJ1-2, with D tentatively TRBD1 (5 bases). The sequence was collected from a man aged 18 to 29 in good health. The chain's CDR3 is CASSESGPRSYTF. Here the CDR3 DNA reads TGTGCCAGCAGTGAATCAGGGCCACGGAGCTACACCTTC.